This is a list of T cell receptor beta chains from one sample in a study of T cells after yellow fever vaccination. TCRdb processed the 5' RACE reads anew with MiXCR; each CDR3 protein has one entry. The sample lists hundreds of thousands of distinct CDR3 sequences; 13% were seen once. Sample: PBMCs, taken on the day of the yellow fever booster vaccination. All receptors come from a man aged 30 to 45 who received the YFV17D yellow fever vaccine. The CDR3 runs from the conserved cysteine through the conserved F or W. The D gene is left open where the match is weak. Only some rows state a clone size, as once, few, many or a class for expanded clones.

abundance	d_gene	len	v_gene	j_gene	CDR3aa	CDR3nt
.	TRBD1	14	TRBV12-3/TRBV12-4	TRBJ1-5	CASSSKQGAQPQHF	TGTGCCAGCAGTTCCAAGCAGGGGGCCCAGCCCCAGCATTTT
few	TRBD2	15	TRBV7-3	TRBJ2-3	CASSRSSSGIYTQYF	TGTGCCAGCAGCCGATCGTCTAGCGGGATTTACACGCAGTATTTT
.	.	13	TRBV13	TRBJ2-3	CASAPPSLDTQYF	TGTGCCAGCGCACCCCCCTCATTGGATACGCAGTATTTT
.	TRBD2	15	TRBV20-1	TRBJ2-1	CSARGGSGRYNEQFF	TGCAGTGCTAGAGGGGGTAGCGGGAGATACAATGAGCAGTTCTTC
few	.	16	TRBV6-5	TRBJ2-1	CASSFDLLSSYNEQFF	TGTGCCAGCAGTTTCGACCTCCTCAGCTCCTACAATGAGCAGTTCTTC
few	TRBD1	18	TRBV7-8	TRBJ1-3	CASSLNRGLAEAGNTIYF	TGTGCCAGCAGCTTAAACAGGGGTTTAGCTGAAGCTGGAAACACCATATATTTT
.	TRBD1	14	TRBV20-1	TRBJ2-3	CSARLGQGFDTQYF	TGCAGTGCTAGACTCGGACAGGGCTTCGATACGCAGTATTTT
.	TRBD2	16	TRBV9	TRBJ2-2	CASSVSGGRGTGELFF	TGTGCCAGCAGCGTAAGTGGCGGGAGAGGGACCGGGGAGCTGTTTTTT
many	.	11	TRBV10-3	TRBJ1-2	CAISSTYGYTF	TGTGCCATCAGTTCCACATATGGCTACACCTTC
.	.	11	TRBV29-1	TRBJ1-1	CSVTRGTEAFF	TGCAGCGTCACCCGGGGCACTGAAGCTTTCTTT
few	.	14	TRBV5-1	TRBJ2-1	CASSLLEARNEQFF	TGCGCCAGCAGCTTACTAGAAGCCAGGAATGAGCAGTTCTTC
.	TRBD2	15	TRBV18	TRBJ2-7	CASSAGLAGPYEQYF	TGTGCCAGCTCAGCTGGACTAGCGGGACCCTACGAGCAGTACTTC
few	TRBD2	17	TRBV7-7	TRBJ2-3	CASSSTGLAGEGDTQYF	TGTGCTAGCAGCTCCACGGGACTAGCGGGAGAAGGTGATACGCAGTATTTT
.	TRBD2	15	TRBV5-1	TRBJ2-1	CASKGDSGLYNEQFF	TGCGCCAGCAAGGGCGATAGCGGGCTTTACAATGAGCAGTTCTTC
few	.	14	TRBV20-1	TRBJ2-2	CSARETAGSGELFF	TGCAGTGCTAGGGAAACAGCAGGGTCCGGGGAGCTGTTTTTT
few	.	17	TRBV14	TRBJ2-1	CASSQDTGDPSRGEQFF	TGTGCCAGCAGCCAAGATACGGGGGACCCCTCCCGAGGTGAGCAGTTCTTC
.	TRBD2	14	TRBV20-1	TRBJ2-1	CSARVPAGYNEQFF	TGCAGTGCTAGGGTTCCAGCGGGATACAATGAGCAGTTCTTC
few	.	14	TRBV5-4	TRBJ1-1	CASSLGPGNTEAFF	TGTGCCAGCAGCTTGGGCCCAGGGAACACTGAAGCTTTCTTT
.	.	15	TRBV5-6	TRBJ1-1	CASSFIRQMNTEAFF	TGTGCCAGCAGCTTTATACGGCAGATGAACACTGAAGCTTTCTTT
few	.	14	TRBV6-1	TRBJ1-1	CASGRSYGFTEAFF	TGTGCCAGCGGTAGATCCTACGGGTTCACTGAAGCTTTCTTT
few	.	13	TRBV27	TRBJ2-2	CACGRASTGELFF	TGTGCCTGTGGGCGGGCTTCCACCGGGGAGCTGTTTTTT
.	TRBD2	14	TRBV4-3	TRBJ2-5	CASSQDGRGETQYF	TGCGCCAGCAGCCAAGACGGGAGGGGGGAGACCCAGTACTTC
.	TRBD1	16	TRBV5-5	TRBJ1-2	CASSLTPQGLGYGYTF	TGTGCCAGCAGCTTAACTCCACAGGGGTTGGGCTATGGCTACACCTTC
.	.	13	TRBV5-4	TRBJ2-3	CASSLDYRDTQYF	TGTGCCAGCAGCTTGGACTATCGGGATACGCAGTATTTT